The TCR beta chain described here comes from a study of T cell repertoires in cytomegalovirus infection. In regard to this clonotype: The antigen remains unidentified.

TCRdb re-derived calls from the reads in MiXCR, one entry per CDR3 protein. The top ten hold over 15% of the sample, which has hundreds of thousands of distinct CDR3 sequences, roughly a third seen once. Looked up from germline, CDR1 is LGHNA and CDR2 is YSLEER. CDR3 length: 15 residues. V lost 7 bases to trimming and J lost 8 bases, with 21 bases between them. This chain joins TRBV4-3 and TRBJ2-1, with TRBD2 as a possible D gene (7 bases). Sequenced material: cultured PBMCs, taken from culture after CMV antigen stimulation. This clonotype was obtained from a human donor in good health (CMV status not recorded). Some clones in this sample may be carry-over from other donors' samples. The CDR3 loop is CASNTEGGAEDEQFF. The DNA of the CDR3 is TGCGCCAGCAACACAGAGGGGGGGGCCGAGGATGAGCAGTTCTTC.